This TCR beta chain was captured in a study of shared clonotypes between healthy human individuals. As regards this clone: Its antigen is as yet unknown.

Findings of the study overall: In having few donors, the study represented limited genetic and exposure-history diversity.

Replicate PCRs were loaded with around 0.3 ug DNA from unsorted PBMC, 30,000 or so T cell genomes. Data came from immunoSEQ multiplex PCR; TCRdb stores just in-frame clones and leaves some out. The sample gives about 480,000 clones, about 79% of which show up once; roughly an eighth is in the top ten. V was pared by 3 bases and J by 6 bases, with 10 bases between. CDR1 is MGHRA, CDR2 YSYEKL, per germline. This CDR3 has 13 amino acids. HIV-negative, healthy adults without recent acute infections or vaccinations were the donors. This chain connects TRBV4-1 to TRBJ2-3, with D unclear. Sequencing was carried out using PBMCs. This TCR was recovered from a woman aged 40 to 50 in good health. Some clones in this sample may be carry-over from other donors' samples. The CDR3 DNA reads as TGCGCCAGCAGCCATGGCGGTCTCGATACGCAGTATTTT. Protein sequence: CASSHGGLDTQYF.